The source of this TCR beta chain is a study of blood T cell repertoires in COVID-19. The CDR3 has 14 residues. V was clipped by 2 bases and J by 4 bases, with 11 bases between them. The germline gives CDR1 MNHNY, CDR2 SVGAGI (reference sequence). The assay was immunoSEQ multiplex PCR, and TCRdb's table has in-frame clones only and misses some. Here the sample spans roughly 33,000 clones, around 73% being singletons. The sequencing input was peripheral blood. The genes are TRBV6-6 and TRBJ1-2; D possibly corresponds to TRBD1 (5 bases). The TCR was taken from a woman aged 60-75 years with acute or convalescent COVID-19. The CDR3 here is CASSYEGQAYGYTF. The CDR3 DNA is TGTGCCAGCAGTTACGAAGGACAAGCCTATGGCTACACCTTC.